This TCR beta chain was documented in a study of CXCR3-negative and CXCR3-positive naive CD8 T cells. The CDR3 is 12 amino acids. CDR1 and CDR2 (germline): SQVTM, ANQGSEA. Libraries were UMI-labeled 5' RACE TRB cDNA. TCRdb re-analyzed the 5' RACE reads; it lists each CDR3 protein once, without DNA. The table lists around 120,000 distinct CDR3 sequences. Points on this clonotype: The antigen is not known.

300,000 cells per CD8+ T cell subset were flow-sorted in triplicate. Study findings and constraints: CXCR3-positive naive cells carried more hydrophobic TRB CDR3s than CXCR3-negative naive cells did. High diversity, comparable across both naive subsets, contrasted with much lower diversity in memory CD8+ cells.

This receptor was obtained from a human donor in good health. Some clones in this sample may be carry-over from other donors' samples. The chain uses TRBV29-1 and TRBJ2-2. Material for sequencing was naive CXCR3+ CD8+ T cells from blood. The subset is: CD45RO-CCR7+CD27+CD95- naive CD8+ T cells expressing CXCR3 (TNR3+). The CDR3 sequence is CSVVWDTGELFF.